The source of this T cell receptor (beta chain) is a study of cytomegalovirus exposure and HLA in healthy donors. Study in general: Sequencing of about 179 million T cells in an earlier analysis found 120 million or so unique TCR beta sequences. A preliminary data release comprised tens of millions of unique TCRs obtained from HLA-typed donors.

The PCR contained 60 Vbeta and 13 Jbeta primers. Data came from immunoSEQ multiplex PCR; TCRdb stores just in-frame clones and leaves some out. The table records approximately 100,000 clones, over 60% of them present only once. General study results and limits: Association with HLA alleles at 0.05 false discovery rate was found for around 17,000 TCR beta sequences in a later analysis.

The V and J ends lost 1 base and 4 bases respectively, with 8 bases between them. CDR3 size: 15 residues. CDR1 SGHTA and CDR2 FQGTGA come from the germline V gene. The sample holds one count of this clone. The antigen is undetermined. The source material was PBMCs. The V call is TRBV7-3, the J call TRBJ1-6, with TRBD1 as a possible D gene (5 bases). This TCR came from a man aged 40-55 years in good health and CMV-seropositive. The CDR3 reads CASSLRGEYNSPLHF. The CDR3 nucleotides read TGTGCCAGCAGCTTAAGGGGGGAGTATAATTCACCCCTCCACTTT.